This T cell receptor (beta chain) was recorded in a study of cytomegalovirus exposure and HLA in healthy donors. Broader study findings: Presence/absence analyses assumed roughly uniform sequencing depth across donors. As a later analysis revealed, most CMV-associated TCR beta chains appeared HLA-restricted.

CDR1 is SGHTA, CDR2 FQGNSA, per germline. The CDR3 is 15 amino acids. Trimming pared 2 bases from V and 1 base from J, leaving 10 bases between. The primer mix had 60 Vbeta and 13 Jbeta primers. TCRdb's copy holds only in-frame clones and misses some; the assay was immunoSEQ multiplex PCR. The repertoire has 160,000 or so clones, roughly four fifths of them found once; the top ten carry about 4.4%. This clone showed up just a few times. No antigen is known for it. These donors, healthy bone marrow donors, were studied. The sequencing sample was made of PBMCs. The V and J genes are TRBV7-2 and TRBJ2-3; D is undetermined. The sequence was obtained from a man aged 35-49 years in good health and CMV-seronegative. This CDR3 reads CASSLKLHGTDTQYF. The CDR3 DNA sequence: TGTGCCAGCAGCTTAAAACTTCATGGCACAGATACGCAGTATTTT.